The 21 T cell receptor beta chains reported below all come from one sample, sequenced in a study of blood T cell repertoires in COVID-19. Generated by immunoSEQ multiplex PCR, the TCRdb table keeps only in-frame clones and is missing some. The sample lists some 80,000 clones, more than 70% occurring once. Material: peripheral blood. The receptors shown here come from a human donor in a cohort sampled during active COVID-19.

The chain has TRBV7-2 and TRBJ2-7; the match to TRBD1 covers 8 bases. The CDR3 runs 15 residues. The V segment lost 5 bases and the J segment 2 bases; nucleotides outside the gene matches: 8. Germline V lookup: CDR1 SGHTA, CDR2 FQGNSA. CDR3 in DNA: TGTGCCAGCAGCCTAGGACAGGGCAGGACCTACGAGCAGTACTTC. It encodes CASSLGQGRTYEQYF.

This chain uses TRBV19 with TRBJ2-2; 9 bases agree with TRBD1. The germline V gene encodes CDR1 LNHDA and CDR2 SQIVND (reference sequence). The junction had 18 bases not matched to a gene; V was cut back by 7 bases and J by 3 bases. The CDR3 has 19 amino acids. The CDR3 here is CASIEFGTGSRGDTGELFF. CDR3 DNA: TGTGCCAGTATTGAGTTCGGGACAGGGAGCCGCGGGGACACCGGGGAGCTGTTTTTT.

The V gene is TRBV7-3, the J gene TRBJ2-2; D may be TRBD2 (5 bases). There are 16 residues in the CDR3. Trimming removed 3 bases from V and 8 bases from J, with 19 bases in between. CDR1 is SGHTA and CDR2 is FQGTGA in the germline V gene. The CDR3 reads CASSFTSFNTGGELFF. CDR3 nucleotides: TGTGCCAGCAGCTTTACTAGTTTCAACACGGGTGGGGAGCTGTTTTTT.

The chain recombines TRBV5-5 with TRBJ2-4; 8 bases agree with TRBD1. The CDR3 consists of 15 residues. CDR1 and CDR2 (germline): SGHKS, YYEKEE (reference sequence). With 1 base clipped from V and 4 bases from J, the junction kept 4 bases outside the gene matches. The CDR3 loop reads CASSLIQGVKNIQYF. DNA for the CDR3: TGTGCCAGCAGCTTGATACAGGGGGTTAAAAACATTCAGTACTTC.

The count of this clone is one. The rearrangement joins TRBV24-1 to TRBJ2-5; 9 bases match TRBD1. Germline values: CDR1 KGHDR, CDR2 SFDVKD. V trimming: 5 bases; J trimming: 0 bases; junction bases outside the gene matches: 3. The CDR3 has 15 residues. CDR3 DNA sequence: TGTGCCACCAGTGTTAGGACAGGGGACCAAGAGACCCAGTACTTC. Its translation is CATSVRTGDQETQYF.

This chain's CDR3 is CASSTGPGLGTDTQYF. CDR3 coding DNA: TGTGCCAGTAGTACCGGACCGGGACTAGGAACAGATACGCAGTATTTT. V is TRBV19 and J is TRBJ2-3, with TRBD2 matching over 8 bases. CDR3 length: 16 residues. Germline V gene lookup returns CDR1 LNHDA and CDR2 SQIVND (reference sequence). Trimming removed 4 bases from V and 3 bases from J; junction bases left unmatched: 9.

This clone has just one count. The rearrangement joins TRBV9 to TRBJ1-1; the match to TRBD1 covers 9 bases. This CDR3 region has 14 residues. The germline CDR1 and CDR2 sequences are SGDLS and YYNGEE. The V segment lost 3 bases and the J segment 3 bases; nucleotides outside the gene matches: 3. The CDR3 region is CASSDRQGDTEAFF. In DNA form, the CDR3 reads TGTGCCAGCAGCGATCGACAGGGGGACACTGAAGCTTTCTTT.

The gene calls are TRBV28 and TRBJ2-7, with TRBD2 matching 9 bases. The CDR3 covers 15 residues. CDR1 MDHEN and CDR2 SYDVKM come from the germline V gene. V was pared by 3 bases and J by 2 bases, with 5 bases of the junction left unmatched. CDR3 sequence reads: CASSFGGRGTYEQYF. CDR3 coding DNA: TGTGCCAGCAGTTTCGGCGGGAGGGGGACCTACGAGCAGTACTTC.

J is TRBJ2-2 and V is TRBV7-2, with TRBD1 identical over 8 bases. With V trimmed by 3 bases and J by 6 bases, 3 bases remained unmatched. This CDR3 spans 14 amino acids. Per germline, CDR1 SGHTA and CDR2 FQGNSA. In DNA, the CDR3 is TGTGCCAGCAGCTTTGACAGGGGCGCCGGGGAGCTGTTTTTT. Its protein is CASSFDRGAGELFF.

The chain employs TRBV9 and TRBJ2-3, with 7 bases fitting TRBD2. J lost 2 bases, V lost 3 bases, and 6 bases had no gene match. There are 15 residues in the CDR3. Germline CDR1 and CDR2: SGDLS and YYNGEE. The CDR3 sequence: CASSATGGVTDTQYF. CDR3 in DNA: TGTGCCAGCAGCGCAACGGGGGGTGTCACAGATACGCAGTATTTT.

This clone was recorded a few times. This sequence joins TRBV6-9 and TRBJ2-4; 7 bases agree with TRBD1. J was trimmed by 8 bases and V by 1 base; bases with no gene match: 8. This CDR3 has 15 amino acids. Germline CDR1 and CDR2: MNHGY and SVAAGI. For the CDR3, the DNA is TGTGCCAGCAGTTATTGGGACAGCATAGTGGACATTCAGTACTTC. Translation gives CASSYWDSIVDIQYF.

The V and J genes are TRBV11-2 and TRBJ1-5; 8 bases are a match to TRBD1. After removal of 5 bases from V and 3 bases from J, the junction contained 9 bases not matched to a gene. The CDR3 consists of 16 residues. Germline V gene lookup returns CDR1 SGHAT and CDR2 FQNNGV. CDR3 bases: TGTGCCAGCAGCGCTATTCAGGGGGCTCTCAATCAGCCCCAGCATTTT. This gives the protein CASSAIQGALNQPQHF.

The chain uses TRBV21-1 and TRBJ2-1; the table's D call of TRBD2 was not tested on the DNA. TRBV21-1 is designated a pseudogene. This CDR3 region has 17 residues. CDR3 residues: CASSPRRGVSSYNEQFF. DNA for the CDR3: TGTGCCAGCAGCCCTCGGCGGGGTGTAAGCTCCTACAATGAGCAGTTCTTC.

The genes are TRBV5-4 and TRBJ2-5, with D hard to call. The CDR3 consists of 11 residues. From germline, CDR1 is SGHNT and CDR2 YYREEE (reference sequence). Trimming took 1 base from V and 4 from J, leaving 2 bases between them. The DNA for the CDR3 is TGTGCCAGCAGCTTGCGAGAGACCCAGTACTTC. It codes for CASSLRETQYF.

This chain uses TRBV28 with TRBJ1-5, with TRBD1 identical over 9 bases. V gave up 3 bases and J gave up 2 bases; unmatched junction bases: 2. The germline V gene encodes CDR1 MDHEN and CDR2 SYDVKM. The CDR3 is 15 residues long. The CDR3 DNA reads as TGTGCCAGCAGTTTCAGGACAGGGGGCAATCAGCCCCAGCATTTT. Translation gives CASSFRTGGNQPQHF.

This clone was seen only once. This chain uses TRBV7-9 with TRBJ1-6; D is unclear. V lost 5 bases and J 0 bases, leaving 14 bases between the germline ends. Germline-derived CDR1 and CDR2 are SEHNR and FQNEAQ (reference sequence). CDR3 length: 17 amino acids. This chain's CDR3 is CASSDARLSSYNSPLHF. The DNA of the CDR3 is TGTGCCAGCAGCGATGCAAGACTGAGCTCCTATAATTCACCCCTCCACTTT.

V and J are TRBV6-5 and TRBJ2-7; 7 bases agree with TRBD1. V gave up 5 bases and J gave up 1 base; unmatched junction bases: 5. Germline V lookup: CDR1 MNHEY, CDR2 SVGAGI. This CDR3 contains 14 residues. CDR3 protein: CASSQGVLSYEQYF. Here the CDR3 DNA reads TGTGCCAGCAGTCAGGGGGTGCTGTCCTACGAGCAGTACTTC.

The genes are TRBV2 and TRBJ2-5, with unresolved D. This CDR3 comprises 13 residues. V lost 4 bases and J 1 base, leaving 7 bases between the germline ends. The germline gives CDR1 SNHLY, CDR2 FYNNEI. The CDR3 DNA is TGTGCCAGCAGTGGTCATCCCCAAGAGACCCAGTACTTC. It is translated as CASSGHPQETQYF.

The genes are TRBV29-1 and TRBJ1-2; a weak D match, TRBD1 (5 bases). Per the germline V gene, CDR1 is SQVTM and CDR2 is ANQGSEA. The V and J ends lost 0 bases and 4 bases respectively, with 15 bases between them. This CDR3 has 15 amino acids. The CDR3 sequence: CSVEDPWKGRYGYTF. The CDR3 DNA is TGCAGCGTTGAAGATCCGTGGAAGGGGCGCTATGGCTACACCTTC.

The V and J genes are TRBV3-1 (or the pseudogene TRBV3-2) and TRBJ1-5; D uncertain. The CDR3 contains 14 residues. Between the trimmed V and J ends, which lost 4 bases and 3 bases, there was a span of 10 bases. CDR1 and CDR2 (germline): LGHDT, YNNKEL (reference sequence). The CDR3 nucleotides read TGTGCCAGCAGCCCCGGTGTAAACAATCAGCCCCAGCATTTT. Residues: CASSPGVNNQPQHF.

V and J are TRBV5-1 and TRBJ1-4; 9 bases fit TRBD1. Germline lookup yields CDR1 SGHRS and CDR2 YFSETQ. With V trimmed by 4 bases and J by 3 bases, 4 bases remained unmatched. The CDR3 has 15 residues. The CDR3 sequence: CASSRTGGPNEKLFF. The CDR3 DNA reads TGCGCCAGCAGCAGAACAGGGGGCCCTAATGAAAAACTGTTTTTT.